One sample yielded the 25 T cell receptor beta chains listed below, sequenced in a study of OX40 agonist ivuxolimab in advanced cancers. The library was made by the immunoSEQ multiplex PCR assay. TCRdb retrieved this table from immuneACCESS and kept in-frame rearrangements only. Not all clones are present; in checked studies, unresolved V genes account for under half, and no reason is known for the remainder. The sample table holds around 19,000 clones, of which less than 85% were seen once. The ten largest clones capture around 35% of the sample. Material: CD4+ or CD8+ T cells sorted from blood, obtained in a trial of the OX40 agonist ivuxolimab. The source is an adult with an advanced solid tumor such as melanoma, head and neck, liver or kidney cancer.

V usage is TRBV10-2 and J usage is TRBJ1-1; D is possibly TRBD1 (6 bases). Trimming shortened V by 4 bases and J by 6 bases, and 18 bases separated the two germline ends. The CDR3 is 15 amino acids. Germline V gene sequence: CDR1 WSHSY, CDR2 SAAADI. The CDR3 region is CASSAGHLKPSEAFF. The CDR3 DNA sequence: TGCGCCAGCAGTGCGGGACACCTAAAGCCGTCTGAAGCTTTCTTT.

The genes are TRBV28 and TRBJ1-5; D not resolved. The germline V gene has CDR1 MDHEN and CDR2 SYDVKM. V dropped 6 bases and J dropped 4 bases, with 19 bases sitting between them. There are 16 residues in the CDR3. The CDR3 DNA reads TGTGCCAGCAGATACGGGCTGCAGGTGAGGAATCAGCCCCAGCATTTT. This codes for CASRYGLQVRNQPQHF. The full variable domain, in which reference TRBV28 and TRBJ1-5 provide the parts outside the CDR3, is DVKVTQSSRYLVKRTGEKVFLECVQDMDHENMFWYRQDPGLGLRLIYFSYDVKMKEKGDIPEGYSVSREKKERFSLILESASTNQTSMYLCASRYGLQVRNQPQHFGDGTRLSIL.

This chain links TRBV5-1 with TRBJ2-1; TRBD2 agrees at 13 bases. CDR1 is SGHRS, CDR2 YFSETQ, per germline. The CDR3 has 15 residues. V was clipped by 3 bases and J by 8 bases; unmatched bases: 5. In nucleotides, the CDR3 is TGCGCCAGCAGCTCGGGACTAGCGGGATGGGATGAGCAGTTCTTC. Amino acids: CASSSGLAGWDEQFF. The whole variable domain, remainder taken from reference TRBV5-1 and TRBJ2-1, is KAGVTQTPRYLIKTRGQQVTLSCSPISGHRSVSWYQQTPGQGLQFLFEYFSETQRNKGNFPGRFSGRQFSNSRSEMNVSTLELGDSALYLCASSSGLAGWDEQFFGPGTRLTVL.

V and J are TRBV7-6 and TRBJ2-1; 8 nucleotides match TRBD2. V dropped 1 base and J dropped 9; count of bases not matched to a gene: 11. This CDR3 contains 16 residues. Germline lookup yields CDR1 SGHVS and CDR2 FNYEAQ. CDR3 sequence reads: CASSLEIAGGGGEQFF. Here the CDR3 DNA reads TGTGCCAGCAGCTTAGAAATTGCGGGAGGCGGTGGTGAGCAGTTCTTC.

This clone occurred a few times. The chain uses TRBV5-4 and TRBJ2-3; D is possibly TRBD1 (6 bases). Deletions cut 1 base from V and 6 bases from J, with 12 bases between. Looked up from germline, CDR1 is SGHNT and CDR2 is YYREEE (reference sequence). This CDR3 is built from 14 residues. DNA of the CDR3: TGTGCCAGCAGCTTGTGGGGGCAGGGGGATACGCAGTATTTT. This gives the protein CASSLWGQGDTQYF.

This rearrangement joins TRBV27 to TRBJ1-5; no clear D gene. Trimming removed 5 bases from V and 5 bases from J, with 16 bases in between. Germline CDR1 MNHEY, CDR2 SMNVEV (reference sequence). The CDR3 spans 15 residues. The CDR3 loop is CASSRISDLDQPQHF. DNA of the CDR3: TGTGCCAGCAGTCGCATATCGGACCTCGATCAGCCCCAGCATTTT.

V is TRBV27 and J is TRBJ2-1; tentatively, D is TRBD2 (6 bases). CDR1 and CDR2 from the germline V gene are MNHEY and SMNVEV (reference sequence). The CDR3 is 13 amino acids. Trimming stripped 3 bases from V and 9 bases from J, with 12 bases between. The CDR3 DNA reads as TGTGCCAGCAGTTTTTATGGAGGGGTTGAGCAGTTCTTC. Translation: CASSFYGGVEQFF.

The table lists this clone with a few counts. This chain uses TRBV6-4 with TRBJ2-3, with 11 bases aligning to TRBD2. The CDR3 contains 15 residues. Losses at the gene ends were 6 bases for V and 5 bases for J; bases not matched to a gene: 7. Per the germline V gene, CDR1 is MRHNA and CDR2 is SNTAGT. This CDR3 is CASSPTSGTGDTQYF. As DNA, the CDR3 is TGTGCCAGCAGCCCGACTAGCGGGACGGGAGATACGCAGTATTTT.

J is TRBJ2-7 and V is TRBV4-1; 10 bases fit TRBD2. Germline V gives CDR1 MGHRA, CDR2 YSYEKL. This CDR3 comprises 14 residues. V lost 4 bases to trimming and J lost 3 bases; unmatched junction nucleotides: 3. CDR3 residues: CASSPWTSGYEQYF. CDR3 DNA sequence: TGCGCCAGCAGCCCCTGGACTAGCGGCTACGAGCAGTACTTC.

The genes are TRBV28 and TRBJ2-6, with 7 bases identical to TRBD1. The CDR3 extends over 18 amino acids. Germline CDR1 and CDR2: MDHEN and SYDVKM. J gave up 4 bases and V 1 base, and 10 bases lay outside the gene matches. CDR3 in amino acids: CASSLSRQGSSGANVLTF. CDR3 sequence (DNA): TGTGCCAGCAGTTTATCCCGACAGGGTTCGTCAGGGGCCAACGTCCTGACTTTC.

This clone was detected only a few times. The J gene is TRBJ1-6, the V gene TRBV6-5; maybe TRBD1 (6 bases). V was pared by 3 bases and J by 5 bases, with 11 bases between. CDR3 length: 15 residues. CDR1 MNHEY and CDR2 SVGAGI come from the germline V gene. The CDR3 spells CASSYSGENNSPLHF. The CDR3 DNA follows: TGTGCCAGCAGTTATTCAGGGGAAAATAATTCACCCCTCCACTTT.

The genes are TRBV28 and TRBJ2-1; TRBD2 agrees at 9 bases. V trimming: 5 bases; J trimming: 3 bases; junction bases outside the gene matches: 8. The CDR3 runs 16 residues. The germline V gene has CDR1 MDHEN and CDR2 SYDVKM. CDR3 coding DNA: TGTGCCAGCAGTGGGGCCCCTAGCGGGGACTACAATGAGCAGTTCTTC. Its translation is CASSGAPSGDYNEQFF.

The chain employs TRBV7-9 and TRBJ2-7; D unresolved. Between the trimmed V and J ends, which lost 4 bases and 2 bases, there was a span of 12 bases. Germline-derived CDR1 and CDR2 are SEHNR and FQNEAQ (reference sequence). The CDR3 runs to 14 residues. CDR3 in amino acids: CASSSPMDTYEQYF. The CDR3 coding sequence is TGTGCCAGCAGCTCCCCTATGGATACCTACGAGCAGTACTTC.

The gene calls are TRBV27 and TRBJ2-1; the match to TRBD2 covers 16 bases. Germline CDR1 MNHEY, CDR2 SMNVEV (reference sequence). This CDR3 contains 19 residues. Trimming took 4 bases from V and 3 from J; bases not matched to a gene: 9. CDR3 DNA sequence: TGTGCCAGCAGTTCACCGGGGACTAGCGGGAGGGTCGGCTACAATGAGCAGTTCTTC. This sequence encodes CASSSPGTSGRVGYNEQFF.

The chain carries TRBV4-1 and TRBJ1-5; D ambiguous. The V gene's germline CDR1 is MGHRA and CDR2 YSYEKL. The CDR3 has 16 amino acids. Trimming shortened V by 0 bases and J by 0 bases, and 9 bases separated the two germline ends. The CDR3 sequence: CASSQEGRNSNQPQHF. The CDR3 nucleotides read TGCGCCAGCAGCCAAGAAGGCAGAAATAGCAATCAGCCCCAGCATTTT.

The chain joins TRBV28 to TRBJ2-3, with TRBD2 matching 11 bases. Per germline, CDR1 MDHEN and CDR2 SYDVKM. Losses at the gene ends were 5 bases for V and 6 bases for J; bases not matched to a gene: 10. The CDR3 extends over 16 amino acids. Here the CDR3 reads CASSPLAGGPGDTQYF. The CDR3 nucleotides read TGTGCCAGCAGTCCTTTAGCGGGAGGGCCTGGGGATACGCAGTATTTT.

This chain links TRBV2 with TRBJ2-6; perhaps TRBD2 as D (6 bases). Germline-derived CDR1 and CDR2 are SNHLY and FYNNEI. Trimming left V 4 bases short and J 1 base short, with 14 bases between. The CDR3 extends over 17 amino acids. In DNA, the CDR3 is TGTGCCAGCAGTGGGGGGGAGGACCTTTCTGGGGCCAACGTCCTGACTTTC. It translates to CASSGGEDLSGANVLTF. The complete variable domain, with remaining parts taken from reference TRBV2 and TRBJ2-6, reads EPEVTQTPSHQVTQMGQEVILRCVPISNHLYFYWYRQILGQKVEFLVSFYNNEISEKSEIFDDQFSVERPDGSNFTLKIRSTKLEDSAMYFCASSGGEDLSGANVLTFGAGSRLTVL.

This clone showed up just once. The CDR3 loop is CASSLLLSGSHEQFF. CDR3 bases: TGTGCCAGCAGTCTCCTATTGAGCGGGAGCCATGAGCAGTTCTTC. The chain uses TRBV27 and TRBJ2-1; 8 nucleotides align to TRBD2. This CDR3 spans 15 amino acids. V lost 5 bases and J lost 8; bases outside the gene matches: 11. CDR1 and CDR2 (germline): MNHEY, SMNVEV (reference sequence).

CDR3 bases: TGTGCCAGTAGTCCATGGACGTCGGGGGCCAACGTCCTGACTTTC. It specifies CASSPWTSGANVLTF. The J gene is TRBJ2-6, the V gene TRBV19; no firm D call. Germline values: CDR1 LNHDA, CDR2 SQIVND (reference sequence). V lost 5 bases, J lost 4 bases, and 12 bases lay in between. The CDR3 sequence is 15 residues long. Together with reference TRBV19 and TRBJ2-6, the CDR3 gives the full variable domain: DGGITQSPKYLFRKEGQNVTLSCEQNLNHDAMYWYRQDPGQGLRLIYYSQIVNDFQKGDIAEGYSVSREKKESFPLTVTSAQKNPTAFYLCASSPWTSGANVLTFGAGSRLTVL.

The V and J genes are TRBV27 and TRBJ2-7; D call uncertain. Germline V gene sequence: CDR1 MNHEY, CDR2 SMNVEV (reference sequence). The CDR3 sequence is 13 residues long. Trimming stripped 3 bases from V and 2 bases from J, with 8 bases between. The CDR3 nucleotides are TGTGCCAGCAGTTTGATAGGGCCCTACGAGCAGTACTTC. Amino acids: CASSLIGPYEQYF.

This chain's CDR3 is CASSLKWGQETQYF. The CDR3 bases are TGTGCCAGCAGCCTAAAGTGGGGGCAAGAGACCCAGTACTTC. J is TRBJ2-5 and V is TRBV13; possibly TRBD1 or TRBD2 for D (5 bases each). V was clipped by 5 bases and J by 2 bases, with 12 bases between them. This CDR3 contains 14 residues. Germline CDR1 and CDR2: PRHDT and FYEKMQ (reference sequence).

The J gene is TRBJ1-5, the V gene TRBV19; no reliable D call. Trimming shortened V by 3 bases and J by 3 bases, and 6 bases separated the two germline ends. Germline V lookup: CDR1 LNHDA, CDR2 SQIVND (reference sequence). This CDR3 contains 13 residues. The CDR3 reads CASSIDTNQPQHF. Here the CDR3 DNA reads TGTGCCAGTAGTATTGACACCAATCAGCCCCAGCATTTT.

The gene calls are TRBV4-1 and TRBJ1-1; D not certain. V was trimmed by 0 bases and J by 0 bases, leaving 8 bases between them. Germline CDR1 is MGHRA and CDR2 is YSYEKL. CDR3 length: 15 amino acids. CDR3 in amino acids: CASSQELGMNTEAFF. CDR3 DNA: TGCGCCAGCAGCCAAGAATTGGGAATGAACACTGAAGCTTTCTTT.

V is TRBV19 and J is TRBJ2-7; D is ambiguous. Trimming left V 6 bases short and J 1 base short, with 16 bases between. The CDR3 runs to 15 residues. The germline V gene has CDR1 LNHDA and CDR2 SQIVND (reference sequence). DNA for the CDR3: TGTGCCAGTAGCTCTGGGAAGCAGACATCCTACGAGCAGTACTTC. Translation gives CASSSGKQTSYEQYF.

The chain links TRBV2 to TRBJ2-6; no definite D call. Germline CDR1 is SNHLY and CDR2 is FYNNEI. The CDR3 spans 14 residues. The germline V and J ends were trimmed by 6 bases and 2 bases, with 8 bases remaining between them. CDR3 sequence (DNA): TGTGCCAGCAGGCAGGTAGCTGGGGCCAACGTCCTGACTTTC. It codes for CASRQVAGANVLTF.